The T cell receptor beta chain described here comes from a study of sequential checkpoint blockade in melanoma. Study-level background: Both treatment sequences were followed by maintenance nivolumab. Matched biopsies came pretreatment and at week 13 for twenty-two patients.

The study, taken as a whole, reports: Patients with week-13 increases in T-cell fraction and clonality benefited about 30 times more often. T-cell fraction and clonality followed PD-L1 and CD8+ counts, not mutational load.

V lost 3 bases, J lost 4 bases, and 3 bases stayed unmatched. The germline V gene has CDR1 SGDLS and CDR2 YYNGEE. The CDR3 extends over 15 amino acids. Assay used: immunoSEQ multiplex PCR; TCRdb lists only in-frame clones, some missing. The repertoire holds 20,000 to 25,000 clones, 25% to 35% seen once, with 6.7% in the top ten. Comment on this clone: Its antigen is not known.

Treatment specified: randomized to nivolumab then ipilimumab (arm A) or the reverse (arm B). V and J are TRBV9 and TRBJ2-2; 10 nucleotides line up with TRBD2. Source: tumor tissue (inferred from file names), taken from a patient given nivolumab and ipilimumab in sequence. This sequence was found in a human donor with melanoma. CDR3 sequence reads: CASSDSGGFTGELFF. In DNA form, the CDR3 reads TGTGCCAGCAGCGATAGCGGGGGGTTCACCGGGGAGCTGTTTTTT.